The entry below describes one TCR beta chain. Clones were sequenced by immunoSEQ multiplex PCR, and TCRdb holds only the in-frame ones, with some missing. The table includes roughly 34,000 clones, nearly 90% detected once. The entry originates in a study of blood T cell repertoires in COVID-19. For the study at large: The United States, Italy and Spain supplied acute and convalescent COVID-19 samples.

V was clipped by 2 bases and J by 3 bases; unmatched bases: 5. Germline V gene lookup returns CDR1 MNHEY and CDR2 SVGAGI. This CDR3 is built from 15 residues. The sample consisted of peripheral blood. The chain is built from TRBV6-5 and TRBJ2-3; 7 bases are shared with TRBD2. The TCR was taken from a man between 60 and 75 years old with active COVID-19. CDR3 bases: TGTGCCAGCAGTTACGGGGGGGGAGAAACAGATACGCAGTATTTT. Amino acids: CASSYGGGETDTQYF.